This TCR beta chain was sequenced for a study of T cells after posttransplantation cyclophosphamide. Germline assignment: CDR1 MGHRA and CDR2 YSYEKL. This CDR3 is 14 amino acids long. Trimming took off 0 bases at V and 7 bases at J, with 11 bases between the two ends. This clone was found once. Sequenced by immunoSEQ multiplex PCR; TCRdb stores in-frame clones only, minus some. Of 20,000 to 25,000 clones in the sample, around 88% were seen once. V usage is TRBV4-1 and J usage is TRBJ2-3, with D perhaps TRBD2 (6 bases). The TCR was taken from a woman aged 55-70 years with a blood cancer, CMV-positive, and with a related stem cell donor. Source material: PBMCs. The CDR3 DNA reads TGCGCCAGCAGCCAAGATGCGGGGTTGTATACGCAGTATTTT. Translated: CASSQDAGLYTQYF.